This T cell receptor beta chain was observed in a study of blood T cell repertoires in COVID-19. Study-wide context: Researchers got acute and convalescent COVID-19 samples from the United States, Italy and Spain. The cDNA or gDNA used as material had been derived from T cells, B-cell-depleted T cells, or PBMCs.

Trimming removed 4 bases at V and 0 bases at J, with 15 bases between. The CDR3 runs 16 residues. From germline, CDR1 is LGHDT and CDR2 YNNKEL (reference sequence). Authors' processing steps: Researchers report that nucleated cell counts were estimated from reference gene primer amplification. Data came from immunoSEQ multiplex PCR; TCRdb stores just in-frame clones and leaves some out. Clone size and the V and J calls come from that table; the DNA yielded D and trimming. The sample includes approximately 58,000 clones, approximately 80% of them seen just once. The sample taken for sequencing was peripheral blood. The clonotype was recovered from a man between 60 and 70 years old with COVID-19, enrolled during active disease. The rearrangement links TRBV3-1 (or the pseudogene TRBV3-2) to TRBJ1-1, with D possibly TRBD1 on 6 matching bases. The CDR3: CASSPKGGGVNTEAFF. The DNA for the CDR3 is TGTGCCAGCAGCCCAAAGGGGGGGGGTGTGAACACTGAAGCTTTCTTT.